Presented here are 30 T cell receptor beta chains from one specimen sequenced in a study of kidney transplant recipient with SARS-CoV-2 infection. One entry per CDR3 protein results from TCRdb running MiXCR on the reads. This sample has roughly 230,000 distinct CDR3 sequences, with around 26% found just once. The sample here was a blood sample, taken at baseline and on day 111 from a kidney transplant recipient. Source of these receptors: a young adult male patient who had COVID-19 and was a kidney transplant recipient. Part of the T cells may come from the graft donor.

Remarks on this clonotype: No conserved phenylalanine or tryptophan ends this CDR3, so it is likely a read error. The V and J genes are TRBV11-2 and TRBJ1-1, with D unclear. This CDR3 region has 13 residues. From germline, CDR1 is SGHAT and CDR2 FQNNGV. V lost 3 bases and J 1 base, leaving 6 bases between the germline ends. CDR3 nucleotide sequence: TGTGCCAGCAGCTTCTCAGGGAACACTGAAGCTTTCTCT. Protein sequence: CASSFSGNTEAFS.

This clonotype was seen a few times. This CDR3 is CASSMLRRSRKTYGYTF. DNA of the CDR3: TGCGCCAGCAGTATGTTACGAAGATCGCGAAAGACCTATGGCTACACCTTC. The V gene is TRBV10-1, the J gene TRBJ1-2; D is unresolved. With 5 bases removed from V and 4 bases from J, the gap between germline ends came to 23 bases. This CDR3 is built from 17 residues. Germline assignment: CDR1 WNHNN and CDR2 SYGVQD (reference sequence).

As concerns this clonotype: This may come from a read error, since a much larger clone is one base off. V usage is TRBV24-1 and J usage is TRBJ2-2, with TRBD1 identical over 7 bases. The CDR3 contains 15 residues. The V gene's germline CDR1 is KGHDR and CDR2 SFDVKD. In nucleotides, the CDR3 is TGTACCACCAGTGATTTCCGGGACAGAACCGGGGAGCTGTTTTTT. This encodes CTTSDFRDRTGELFF.

A word on this clonotype: A single base separates this from a much larger clone, so it may be a read error. The chain links TRBV5-1 to TRBJ1-5; unclear D gene. Between the trimmed V and J ends, which lost 4 bases and 5 bases, there was a span of 10 bases. CDR3 length equals 13 residues. Germline CDR1 reads SGHRS; CDR2 reads YFSETQ. The CDR3 protein is CASSIGSYQPQHF. The CDR3 nucleotides are TGCGCCAGCAGCATTGGGTCGTATCAGCCCCAGCATTTT. The variable domain in full, completed from reference TRBV5-1 and TRBJ1-5, reads KAGVTQTPRYLIKTRGQQVTLSCSPISGHRSVSWYQQTPGQGLQFLFEYFSETQRNKGNFPGRFSGRQFSNSRSEMNVSTLELGDSALYLCASSIGSYQPQHFGDGTRLSIL.

In this sample, this clonotype turned up many times. The gene calls are TRBV7-2 and TRBJ1-2, with no clear D. Germline lookup yields CDR1 SGHTA and CDR2 FQGNSA. V gave up 5 bases and J gave up 4 bases, with 23 bases separating them. The CDR3 covers 17 residues. CDR3 nucleotide sequence: TGTGCCAGCAGCGGCACTATCAGAGACGGAAAGACCTATGGCTACACCTTC. This encodes CASSGTIRDGKTYGYTF.

This clonotype was counted ten times or more. This rearrangement joins TRBV6-5 to TRBJ2-1; 8 bases match TRBD2. Germline V gene sequence: CDR1 MNHEY, CDR2 SVGAGI. Trimming took 3 bases from V and 5 from J; bases not matched to a gene: 6. The length of the CDR3 is 15 residues. CDR3 amino acids: CASSYSGGGNNEQFF. CDR3 DNA: TGTGCCAGCAGTTATTCGGGAGGGGGTAACAATGAGCAGTTCTTC.

This clonotype was recorded only once. A much larger clone sits a single nucleotide away, making a read error possible. The chain uses TRBV5-4 and TRBJ1-2, with unresolved D. Germline assignment: CDR1 SGHNT and CDR2 YYREEE (reference sequence). CDR3 size: 16 residues. This CDR3 is CASCSYVPGKTYGHTF. DNA of the CDR3: TGTGCCAGCTGCAGCTACGTACCAGGAAAGACCTATGGCCACACCTTC.

This clonotype was counted ten times or more. The V gene is TRBV14, the J gene TRBJ2-2; D gene uncertain. Germline V CDR1 and CDR2: SGHDN, FVKESK. V was shortened by 2 bases and J by 1 base, with 5 bases between the two germline ends. The CDR3 covers 14 residues. The CDR3: CASSQSGNTGELFF. The CDR3 coding sequence is TGTGCCAGCAGCCAATCTGGGAACACCGGGGAGCTGTTTTTT.

Note on this clonotype: This may come from a read error, since a much larger clone is one base off. The chain is built from TRBV7-7 and TRBJ1-2; D is ambiguous. The V gene's germline CDR1 is SSHAT and CDR2 FNYEAQ (reference sequence). Trimming took off 3 bases at V and 4 bases at J, with 21 bases between the two ends. The length of the CDR3 is 17 residues. The CDR3 spells CASSLVRRCRKTYGYTF. CDR3 bases: TGTGCCAGCAGCTTGGTTCGTAGGTGCCGAAAGACCTATGGCTACACCTTC.

In its sample, this clonotype was seen many times. The gene calls are TRBV6-2 or TRBV6-3 and TRBJ1-2; no clear D gene. Germline CDR1 MNHEY, CDR2 SVGEGT. With 5 bases removed from V and 4 bases from J, the gap between germline ends came to 23 bases. This CDR3 has 17 amino acids. CDR3 loop: CASSTTHCIGKTYGYTF. The CDR3 DNA follows: TGTGCCAGCAGTACGACTCACTGCATCGGAAAGACCTATGGCTACACCTTC.

As for this clonotype: This could be a read error, since a much larger clone is one nucleotide away. The chain joins TRBV6-5 to TRBJ1-1, with 9 bases fitting TRBD1. CDR3 size: 14 residues. Germline V gene sequence: CDR1 MNHEY, CDR2 SVGAGI. The CDR3 spells CASGYGQGHTEAFF. The CDR3 DNA follows: TGTGCCAGCGGTTACGGACAGGGGCACACTGAAGCTTTCTTT.

As concerns this clonotype: A much larger clone differs by one base, so this may be a read error. J is TRBJ1-2 and V is TRBV5-1; D unclear. This CDR3 comprises 16 residues. V lost 10 bases and J lost 4, with 26 bases in between. Germline V lookup: CDR1 SGHRS, CDR2 YFSETQ. CDR3 DNA: TGCGCCGGCATGACAAGATCGGTTCGAAAGACCTATGGCTACACCTTC. Translation gives CAGMTRSVRKTYGYTF.

This clonotype was seen repeatedly, ten times or more. V and J are TRBV6-4 and TRBJ1-6; possibly TRBD1 for D (6 bases). Deletions cut 0 bases from V and 7 bases from J, with 10 bases between. The CDR3 spans 15 residues. Germline CDR1 MRHNA, CDR2 SNTAGT. CDR3 sequence (DNA): TGTGCCAGCAGTGACTCAGCAGGGGTCAATTCACCCCTCCACTTT. This codes for CASSDSAGVNSPLHF.

This chain connects TRBV11-2 to TRBJ2-2, with TRBD2 matching over 7 bases. The CDR3 consists of 19 residues. Per germline, CDR1 SGHAT and CDR2 FQNNGV. V lost 2 bases and J lost 0; bases outside the gene matches: 12. CDR3 coding DNA: TGTGCCAGCAGCTTACGGGGGGAGCATCTTCAACCGAACACCGGGGAGCTGTTTTTT. Protein product: CASSLRGEHLQPNTGELFF. Full variable domain (outside the CDR3, taken from reference TRBV11-2 and TRBJ2-2): EAGVAQSPRYKIIEKRQSVAFWCNPISGHATLYWYQQILGQGPKLLIQFQNNGVVDDSQLPKDRFSAERLKGVDSTLKIQPAKLEDSAVYLCASSLRGEHLQPNTGELFFGEGSRLTVL.

This clonotype was counted a few times. The genes are TRBV6-5 and TRBJ2-3, with a tentative D call TRBD1 (6 bases). The germline V and J ends were trimmed by 6 bases and 2 bases, with 15 bases remaining between them. CDR3 size: 15 residues. Per germline, CDR1 MNHEY and CDR2 SVGAGI. The DNA of the CDR3 is TGTGCCAGCAGACAGGGAAGGATCAACACAGATACGCAGTATTTT. Translation gives CASRQGRINTDTQYF.

Points on this clonotype: With a much larger clone just one base away, this may be a read error. The rearrangement links TRBV3-1 to TRBJ2-5, with D unclear. This CDR3 is built from 17 residues. Germline CDR1 and CDR2: LGHDT and YNNKEL (reference sequence). V was clipped by 4 bases and J by 5 bases, with 23 bases between them. CDR3 in amino acids: CASSPEGPVSFSETQYF. CDR3 nucleotide sequence: TGTGCCAGCAGCCCTGAAGGTCCCGTTTCTTTCTCTGAGACCCAGTACTTC.

This clonotype was seen repeatedly, ten times or more. This chain links TRBV30 with TRBJ2-1; the match to TRBD2 covers 8 bases. Germline V gene data show CDR1 as GTSNPN and CDR2 as SVGIG (reference sequence). Trimming removed 3 bases from V and 5 bases from J; junction bases left unmatched: 3. This CDR3 has 13 amino acids. The CDR3 protein is CAWRISGNNEQFF. In DNA form, the CDR3 reads TGTGCCTGGAGGATTAGCGGGAACAATGAGCAGTTCTTC.

The sample holds one count of this clonotype. A read error is possible here, since a much larger clone lies one base away. This chain links TRBV25-1 with TRBJ1-2; unclear D gene. Looked up from germline, CDR1 is MGHDK and CDR2 is SYGVNS. Trimming cost V 4 bases and J 4 bases, with 22 bases left between them. The CDR3 consists of 17 residues. The CDR3 DNA reads TGTGCCAGCAGTGCCAGACGAGAACTGGGAAAGACCTATGGCTACACCTTC. It codes for CASSARRELGKTYGYTF.

As for this clonotype: Just one base apart from a much larger clone, this may be a read error. This rearrangement joins TRBV28 to TRBJ1-1; D unclear. The V end lost 7 bases, the J end lost 7 bases, and 10 bases lay between the germline ends. Germline V gene sequence: CDR1 MDHEN, CDR2 SYDVKM. The CDR3 extends over 11 amino acids. CDR3 residues: CASIWKIEAFF. The CDR3 DNA follows: TGTGCCAGCATTTGGAAGATTGAAGCTTTCTTT. Variable domain in full (rest from reference TRBV28 and TRBJ1-1): DVKVTQSSRYLVKRTGEKVFLECVQDMDHENMFWYRQDPGLGLRLIYFSYDVKMKEKGDIPEGYSVSREKKERFSLILESASTNQTSMYLCASIWKIEAFFGQGTRLTVV.

This clonotype was counted at least ten times. The chain couples TRBV4-2 to TRBJ2-7; D is uncertain. The CDR3 spans 13 residues. Per germline, CDR1 LGHNA and CDR2 YNFKEQ. The V and J ends lost 1 base and 2 bases respectively, with 6 bases between them. This chain's CDR3 is CASSQVGPYEQYF. The DNA for the CDR3 is TGTGCCAGCAGCCAAGTGGGCCCCTACGAGCAGTACTTC.

This clonotype was observed many times. The chain carries TRBV4-1 and TRBJ1-6; tentative D call: TRBD1 (5 bases). Trimming took 1 base from V and 9 from J, leaving 19 bases between them. Germline values: CDR1 MGHRA, CDR2 YSYEKL. The CDR3 extends over 17 amino acids. Written as DNA, the CDR3 is TGCGCCAGCAGCCAAGTGGGGGTGGGACTCCCCATTTCACCCCTCCACTTT. Translating gives CASSQVGVGLPISPLHF.

This clonotype was observed many times. V usage is TRBV7-2 and J usage is TRBJ2-7, with 7 bases fitting TRBD1. CDR3 length: 15 residues. Germline assignment: CDR1 SGHTA and CDR2 FQGNSA. The V and J ends lost 5 bases and 4 bases, in that order; junction bases with no gene match: 11. In DNA, the CDR3 is TGTGCCAGCAGCCAACGGGACAGAGCGGTATACGAGCAGTACTTC. Its protein product is CASSQRDRAVYEQYF.

This clonotype was picked up many times. Here the CDR3 DNA reads TGTGCCAGCAGCTGCAGAGTTCCCATTTCAATTCGCACTGAAGCTTTCTTT. Its translation: CASSCRVPISIRTEAFF. V gene TRBV3-1 combines with J gene TRBJ1-1; no reliable D call. Trimming removed 5 bases from V and 4 bases from J, with 23 bases in between. CDR1 is LGHDT, CDR2 YNNKEL, per germline (reference sequence). The CDR3 is made up of 17 amino acids.

This clonotype was seen repeatedly, ten times or more. DNA for the CDR3: TGCAGTGCTTTGCGCCGGCTGTTTCGAAAGACCTATGGCTACACCTTC. It encodes CSALRRLFRKTYGYTF. The chain carries TRBV20-1 and TRBJ1-2; D ambiguous. CDR1 and CDR2 (germline): DFQATT, SNEGSKA (reference sequence). The CDR3 runs to 16 residues. Trimming took off 5 bases at V and 4 bases at J, with 23 bases between the two ends.

Regarding this clonotype: This may stem from a read error, because a much larger clone lies one nucleotide away. The rearrangement joins TRBV6-1 to TRBJ2-7, with TRBD2 matching over 10 bases. This CDR3 comprises 17 residues. Per the germline V gene, CDR1 is MNHNS and CDR2 is SASEGT. V dropped 3 bases and J dropped 5; count of bases not matched to a gene: 13. The CDR3 nucleotides read TGTGCCAGCAGTGAGACCCCTGAGCGGGAGGGCCCCCACGAGCAGTACTTC. It translates to CASSETPEREGPHEQYF.

This clonotype was seen only a few times. The chain employs TRBV19 and TRBJ2-3; D ambiguous. The germline V and J ends were trimmed by 2 bases and 1 base, with 10 bases remaining between them. The length of the CDR3 is 15 residues. Germline V CDR1 and CDR2: LNHDA, SQIVND (reference sequence). The DNA of the CDR3 is TGTGCCAGTAGTATATTGTGGCAGGGCACAGATACGCAGTATTTT. Amino acids: CASSILWQGTDTQYF.

Concerning this clonotype itself: With a much larger clone just one base away, this may be a read error. V and J are TRBV28 and TRBJ2-7; no firm D call. The CDR3 has 15 amino acids. Germline V lookup: CDR1 MDHEN, CDR2 SYDVKM. The CDR3: CASSRAATKSYGQYF. The CDR3 DNA sequence: TGTGCCAGCAGTAGAGCAGCGACGAAATCCTACGGGCAGTACTTC.

This clonotype appeared once. It may be a read error: a sequence one base away is much more abundant. The J gene is TRBJ1-2, the V gene TRBV3-1; no clear D. CDR1 is LGHDT and CDR2 is YNNKEL in the germline V gene (reference sequence). The CDR3 has 17 amino acids. The ends were cut back, 5 bases at V and 4 bases at J, with 23 bases in the middle. The CDR3 DNA reads TGTGCCAGCAGCATCTCGTTCACCCTTCGAAAGGCCTATGGCTACACCTTC. This encodes CASSISFTLRKAYGYTF.

This clonotype was seen many times. The chain recombines TRBV7-8 with TRBJ1-2; TRBD1 matches 10 bases. The junction had 7 bases not matched to a gene; V was cut back by 1 base and J by 8 bases. CDR3 length: 15 amino acids. Germline V gene data show CDR1 as SGHVS and CDR2 as FQNEAQ. For the CDR3, the DNA is TGTGCCAGCAGCTTAGGTGACAGGGGGCGTTTCGGCTACACCTTC. It translates to CASSLGDRGRFGYTF.

This clonotype was picked up a small number of times. The CDR3 sequence is CASSSTVWDTQYF. The CDR3 DNA reads as TGTGCCAGCAGCTCGACAGTGTGGGATACGCAGTATTTT. V usage is TRBV5-4 and J usage is TRBJ2-3, with D perhaps matching TRBD1 (5 bases). The germline V gene encodes CDR1 SGHNT and CDR2 YYREEE (reference sequence). Trimming pared 3 bases from V and 6 bases from J, leaving 11 bases between. The CDR3 is made up of 13 amino acids.